Listed here are 28 T cell receptor beta chains from one sample, sequenced in a study of cytomegalovirus exposure and HLA in healthy donors. The PCR made use of 60 Vbeta and 13 Jbeta primers. The table came from immunoSEQ multiplex PCR; TCRdb's copy has only in-frame clones and leaves some out. The data contain about 90,000 clones, roughly 74% of them singletons. The sample comprised PBMCs. The origin of the receptors is a woman under 30 in good health and CMV-seropositive.

The chain uses TRBV5-1 and TRBJ2-5, with 9 bases matching TRBD1. From germline, CDR1 is SGHRS and CDR2 YFSETQ. This CDR3 is 15 amino acids long. Unmatched junction bases numbered 9, after V lost 4 bases and J lost 5 bases. DNA of the CDR3: TGCGCCAGCAGCCCTAAGAGGACAGGGGTGGAGACCCAGTACTTC. Its protein is CASSPKRTGVETQYF.

The genes are TRBV15 and TRBJ1-2; TRBD1 aligns across 7 bases. Germline V gene lookup returns CDR1 LNHNV and CDR2 YYDKDF (reference sequence). The J segment lost 4 bases and the V segment lost 3 bases, leaving 5 bases of the junction unmatched. The CDR3 sequence is 14 residues long. CDR3 sequence reads: CATSRGTESYGYTF. CDR3 in DNA: TGTGCCACCAGCAGGGGGACAGAGTCCTATGGCTACACCTTC.

The chain combines TRBV11-2 with TRBJ2-6; the D is unclear. In germline, CDR1 is SGHAT, CDR2 FQNNGV. Trimming cost V 8 bases and J 0 bases, with 11 bases left between them. CDR3 length: 15 residues. The CDR3 DNA is TGTGCCAGCCAAGCTCTAAGCTCTGGGGCCAACGTCCTGACTTTC. It codes for CASQALSSGANVLTF.

In the case of this clone: At the DNA level, this CDR3 is encoded by other sequences in the same sample as well. The chain carries TRBV2 and TRBJ2-3; TRBD2 agrees at 10 bases. The length of the CDR3 is 14 residues. V trimming: 7 bases; J trimming: 6 bases; junction bases outside the gene matches: 7. Germline V CDR1 and CDR2: SNHLY, FYNNEI. The CDR3 DNA is TGTGCCAGCAATGGCCAGCGGGGGGGGGATACGCAGTATTTT. Translated, it gives CASNGQRGGDTQYF.

This clone was seen a few times. This chain uses TRBV10-3 with TRBJ1-4, with D tentatively TRBD1 (5 bases). V gave up 0 bases and J gave up 6 bases, with 8 bases separating them. The CDR3 runs to 14 residues. Germline lookup yields CDR1 ENHRY and CDR2 SYGVKD. CDR3 loop: CAISESTGDEKLFF. DNA of the CDR3: TGTGCCATCAGTGAGTCGACGGGGGATGAAAAACTGTTTTTT.

This rearrangement joins TRBV11-3 to TRBJ1-3; a weak D match, TRBD1 (5 bases). Germline assignment: CDR1 SGHNT and CDR2 YENEEA. The CDR3 contains 16 residues. Trimming took 1 base from V and 4 from J, leaving 14 bases between them. Written as DNA, the CDR3 is TGTGCCAGCAGCTTAGGCCCCCCCAGGGCCGGAAACACCATATATTTT. Encoded protein: CASSLGPPRAGNTIYF.

Comment on this clone: Other DNA sequences in the same sample also yield this CDR3. The gene calls are TRBV27 and TRBJ1-5; the D gene is possibly TRBD1 (5 bases). Germline V gene sequence: CDR1 MNHEY, CDR2 SMNVEV (reference sequence). The CDR3 length is 15 residues. The germline V and J ends were trimmed by 5 bases and 0 bases, with 11 bases remaining between them. CDR3 protein: CASSLRQGSNQPQHF. CDR3 coding DNA: TGTGCCAGCAGTCTGCGTCAGGGTAGCAATCAGCCCCAGCATTTT.

The chain uses TRBV30 and TRBJ2-2, with 8 bases that match TRBD2. The trim removed 5 bases at V and 16 bases at J, leaving 15 bases unmatched. The CDR3 totals 13 residues. Germline CDR1 is GTSNPN and CDR2 is SVGIG (reference sequence). This CDR3 is CAWGGLGSGSTFF. The CDR3 DNA follows: TGTGCCTGGGGGGGACTAGGGAGCGGGAGTACGTTTTTT.

This chain connects TRBV5-1 to TRBJ1-1; D unclear. The ends were cut back, 4 bases at V and 6 bases at J, with 19 bases in the middle. Germline lookup yields CDR1 SGHRS and CDR2 YFSETQ. The CDR3 spans 15 residues. CDR3 nucleotide sequence: TGCGCCAGCAGCCCTCCGTCGACGGGGTACGCTGAAGCTTTCTTT. Translation gives CASSPPSTGYAEAFF.

The rearrangement uses TRBV7-2 and TRBJ2-1; possible D gene TRBD2, 6 bases. CDR3 length: 17 residues. V was cut by 2 bases and J by 13 bases, with 27 bases left in between. Germline CDR1 SGHTA, CDR2 FQGNSA. The CDR3 loop is CASSLKGKGLLAPYQFF. The CDR3 DNA reads as TGTGCCAGCAGCTTAAAGGGCAAGGGCTTACTAGCCCCATATCAGTTCTTC.

The chain uses TRBV2 and TRBJ2-1; 7 bases match TRBD2. The germline gives CDR1 SNHLY, CDR2 FYNNEI. V trimming: 6 bases; J trimming: 10 bases; junction bases outside the gene matches: 3. The CDR3 extends over 11 amino acids. The CDR3 DNA reads TGTGCCAGCAGAGCGGGACTAGAGCAGTTCTTC. As protein: CASRAGLEQFF.

The V and J genes are TRBV14 and TRBJ2-5; TRBD1 aligns across 7 bases. Germline values: CDR1 SGHDN, CDR2 FVKESK. The CDR3 consists of 14 residues. The V and J ends lost 5 bases and 5 bases, in that order; junction bases with no gene match: 8. Here the CDR3 DNA reads TGTGCCAGCAGCTCGACAGGGATGGAGGAGACCCAGTACTTC. This codes for CASSSTGMEETQYF.

This chain connects TRBV7-8 to TRBJ1-5; TRBD1 agrees at 8 bases. J gave up 0 bases and V 6 bases, and 1 base lay outside the gene matches. CDR1 is SGHVS, CDR2 FQNEAQ, per germline. This CDR3 region has 14 residues. The CDR3 here is CASRGQGSNQPQHF. The CDR3 DNA follows: TGTGCCAGCAGAGGACAGGGTAGCAATCAGCCCCAGCATTTT.

The chain is built from TRBV29-1 and TRBJ2-5; 10 bases are a match to TRBD2. The last part of the DNA fits TRBJ2-7 better; the J call may be wrong. Germline V gives CDR1 SQVTM, CDR2 ANQGSEA. This CDR3 is built from 14 residues. The CDR3 spells CSVFASGGSYEQYF. As DNA, the CDR3 is TGCAGCGTTTTCGCTAGCGGGGGATCCTACGAGCAGTACTTC.

This clone showed up just a few times. The gene calls are TRBV14 and TRBJ1-1; no definite D call. The CDR3 is 15 amino acids. The V gene lost 0 bases and the J gene lost 3 bases, with 11 bases spanning the gap. Germline-derived CDR1 and CDR2 are SGHDN and FVKESK. DNA for the CDR3: TGTGCCAGCAGCCAAGAAGGTCCAGGATACACTGAAGCTTTCTTT. It yields the protein CASSQEGPGYTEAFF.

The genes are TRBV28 and TRBJ2-6; D gene ambiguous. The CDR3 spans 15 residues. Germline assignment: CDR1 MDHEN and CDR2 SYDVKM. V was pared by 6 bases and J by 0 bases, with 9 bases between. This CDR3 is CASSFISSGANVLTF. Written as DNA, the CDR3 is TGTGCCAGCAGCTTTATCAGCTCTGGGGCCAACGTCCTGACTTTC.

The chain uses TRBV5-4 and TRBJ2-7; 10 bases are shared with TRBD1. Unmatched junction bases numbered 4, after V lost 1 base and J lost 3 bases. Looked up from germline, CDR1 is SGHNT and CDR2 is YYREEE (reference sequence). The CDR3 extends over 15 amino acids. The CDR3 bases are TGTGCCAGCAGCTTGTGGACAGGGGGGAACTACGAGCAGTACTTC. Translated, it gives CASSLWTGGNYEQYF.

The chain is built from TRBV6-5 and TRBJ2-5, with 12 bases matching TRBD2. The CDR3 extends over 16 amino acids. Germline-derived CDR1 and CDR2 are MNHEY and SVGAGI. V shed 4 bases, J shed 5 bases, and the junction held 8 bases outside the gene matches. As DNA, the CDR3 is TGTGCCAGCAGTTCGAGACTAGCGGGGGAAAAGGAGACCCAGTACTTC. Its protein is CASSSRLAGEKETQYF.

The rearrangement uses TRBV7-8 and TRBJ2-5; TRBD2 is a possible D gene (6 bases). The CDR3 is 15 amino acids. Germline CDR1 reads SGHVS; CDR2 reads FQNEAQ. V gave up 5 bases and J gave up 4 bases, with 17 bases separating them. The CDR3 sequence: CASSAGTHFPETQYF. CDR3 DNA: TGTGCCAGCAGCGCCGGGACTCACTTCCCAGAGACCCAGTACTTC.

This chain joins TRBV7-3 and TRBJ1-6; D might be TRBD1 (6 bases). The V gene lost 5 bases and the J gene lost 6 bases, with 11 bases spanning the gap. CDR3 length: 14 amino acids. Germline V gene sequence: CDR1 SGHTA, CDR2 FQGTGA. The CDR3 region has the DNA TGTGCCAGCAGCCGTGGACAGATTAATTCACCCCTCCACTTT. This sequence encodes CASSRGQINSPLHF. Complete variable domain (other parts from reference TRBV7-3 and TRBJ1-6): GAGVSQTPSNKVTEKGKYVELRCDPISGHTALYWYRQSLGQGPEFLIYFQGTGAADDSGLPNDRFFAVRPEGSVSTLKIQRTERGDSAVYLCASSRGQINSPLHFGNGTRLTVT.

The chain employs TRBV7-8 and TRBJ1-5, with TRBD1 matching over 11 bases. From germline, CDR1 is SGHVS and CDR2 FQNEAQ. The CDR3 has 19 amino acids. Losses at the gene ends were 5 bases for V and 0 bases for J; bases not matched to a gene: 12. In nucleotides, the CDR3 is TGTGCCAGCAGCACCTCTACCGGGACAGGGGGTGTTAGCAATCAGCCCCAGCATTTT. It yields the protein CASSTSTGTGGVSNQPQHF.

This chain links TRBV19 with TRBJ2-5; 12 bases map to TRBD2. This CDR3 comprises 17 residues. V shed 4 bases, J shed 6 bases, and the junction held 12 bases outside the gene matches. Germline values: CDR1 LNHDA, CDR2 SQIVND (reference sequence). Written as DNA, the CDR3 is TGTGCCAGTAGTAGCGACCCGGGACTAGCGGGTTATCAGACCCAGTACTTC. Translating gives CASSSDPGLAGYQTQYF.

In this sample, this clone turned up a few times. J is TRBJ2-7 and V is TRBV4-1, with a tentative D call TRBD2 (5 bases). Trimming pared 4 bases from V and 3 bases from J, leaving 13 bases between. Germline V gene data show CDR1 as MGHRA and CDR2 as YSYEKL. This CDR3 contains 14 residues. The DNA of the CDR3 is TGCGCCAGCAGCCCCAGGAGGACCCACTACGAGCAGTACTTC. Translation: CASSPRRTHYEQYF.

The chain has TRBV6-5 and TRBJ2-1; a possible D gene is TRBD2 (6 bases). V gave up 0 bases and J gave up 7 bases, with 16 bases separating them. The germline V gene has CDR1 MNHEY and CDR2 SVGAGI. The CDR3 contains 16 residues. The CDR3 here is CASSYSRDSGGNEQFF. In nucleotides, the CDR3 is TGTGCCAGCAGTTACTCGCGGGACTCCGGAGGGAATGAGCAGTTCTTC.

CDR3 loop: CASSPNPGQAYSGNTIYF. In DNA, the CDR3 is TGTGCCAGCAGCCCCAACCCGGGACAGGCTTACTCTGGAAACACCATATATTTT. The rearrangement links TRBV7-6 to TRBJ1-3; the match to TRBD1 covers 8 bases. J was trimmed by 0 bases and V by 5 bases; bases with no gene match: 12. The length of the CDR3 is 18 residues. CDR1 and CDR2 (germline): SGHVS, FNYEAQ.

The chain is built from TRBV5-4 and TRBJ2-5; 13 bases fit TRBD2. The trim removed 0 bases at V and 2 bases at J, leaving 10 bases unmatched. The CDR3 spans 19 residues. From germline, CDR1 is SGHNT and CDR2 YYREEE (reference sequence). In DNA, the CDR3 is TGTGCCAGCAGCTTGGCGAGCACACTAGCGGGGGGGCCGCAAGAGACCCAGTACTTC. It encodes CASSLASTLAGGPQETQYF.

This rearrangement joins TRBV7-8 to TRBJ1-4; D is undetermined. Per germline, CDR1 SGHVS and CDR2 FQNEAQ. The CDR3 runs 15 residues. V lost 1 base and J lost 6, with 12 bases in between. The CDR3 region has the DNA TGTGCCAGCAGCTTAGTTGTGGTAGAGGATGAAAAACTGTTTTTT. It yields the protein CASSLVVVEDEKLFF.

V usage is TRBV18 and J usage is TRBJ2-7, with D maybe TRBD2 (5 bases). The CDR3 consists of 17 residues. Germline loops: CDR1 KGHSH, CDR2 LQKENI. V lost 0 bases and J lost 2, with 17 bases in between. CDR3 sequence reads: CASSPPQPRGVTYEQYF. The CDR3, as DNA: TGTGCCAGCTCACCACCACAGCCCCGGGGAGTAACCTACGAGCAGTACTTC.